This T cell receptor (beta chain) derives from a study of CD8+ T cells in alopecia areata. Noted treatment: oral pan-JAK inhibitor, 5-10 mg twice daily. Reverse transcribed after extraction, RNA yielded cDNA as the sequencing template. Clones were read by immunoSEQ multiplex PCR, and TCRdb kept only the in-frame ones, dropping some. This sample has around 99,000 clones; roughly 84% occur once, and the top ten carry over 20%. In germline, CDR1 is ENHRY, CDR2 SYGVKD. V dropped 11 bases and J dropped 5 bases, with 21 bases sitting between them. The CDR3 extends over 14 amino acids. This receptor was taken from a human donor with alopecia areata. V is TRBV10-3 and J is TRBJ1-2, with D hard to call. This material consisted of CD8+ T cells sorted from blood, taken at week 24, from a patient treated with tofacitinib. CDR3 amino acids: CAAAWTDVYYGYTF. CDR3 nucleotide sequence: TGTGCCGCCGCCTGGACGGACGTTTATTATGGCTACACCTTC.